The rows below give T cell receptor beta chains drawn from one sample of a study of T-cell memory formation after mild COVID-19. TCRdb reanalysed the 5' RACE reads using MiXCR and keeps one entry per CDR3 protein. The sample lists roughly 610,000 distinct CDR3 sequences; roughly 17% were seen once. What was sequenced was PBMCs or a T cell subset sorted from them (not recorded which). These receptors came from an adult woman who had mild COVID-19 (a few samples of this study predate the infection). Cell type and time point are not known. Each CDR3 is given with its conserved first and last residue. The order of the fields is clone size, V gene, J gene, CDR3 protein. Clone size is shown for a subset of rows, as once, few, many or a class of expanded clone.

clone size: many
V gene: TRBV10-3
J gene: TRBJ2-3
CDR3 protein: CAISESALAGWPDTQYF

clone size: -
V gene: TRBV2
J gene: TRBJ2-7
CDR3 protein: CAITGTDSYEQYF

clone size: -
V gene: TRBV20-1
J gene: TRBJ1-2
CDR3 protein: CSCRGQSGYTF

clone size: few
V gene: TRBV7-2
J gene: TRBJ1-2
CDR3 protein: CASSPWDRGAGDGYTF

clone size: many
V gene: TRBV4-3
J gene: TRBJ2-2
CDR3 protein: CASSQEGLGAGELFF

clone size: few
V gene: TRBV12-3/TRBV12-4
J gene: TRBJ2-1
CDR3 protein: CASSLRGYVDEQFF

clone size: few
V gene: TRBV4-1
J gene: TRBJ1-3
CDR3 protein: CASSRYLQDGNTIYF

clone size: few
V gene: TRBV18
J gene: TRBJ2-1
CDR3 protein: CASSPVTRIHEQFF

clone size: many
V gene: TRBV5-1
J gene: TRBJ2-7
CDR3 protein: CASSPLERGEQYF

clone size: few
V gene: TRBV7-9
J gene: TRBJ1-2
CDR3 protein: CASSLGEGSGGYTF

clone size: -
V gene: TRBV5-1
J gene: TRBJ2-3
CDR3 protein: CASSSLGEYTDTQYF

clone size: -
V gene: TRBV27
J gene: TRBJ2-1
CDR3 protein: CASSLSSWMDEQFF

clone size: once
V gene: TRBV5-6
J gene: TRBJ2-2
CDR3 protein: CASSLVGLSAGELFF

clone size: -
V gene: TRBV12-3/TRBV12-4
J gene: TRBJ1-2
CDR3 protein: CASSPPPRLQANYGYTF

clone size: -
V gene: TRBV3-1
J gene: TRBJ2-4
CDR3 protein: CASSQDLGAKNIQYF

clone size: -
V gene: TRBV6-5
J gene: TRBJ1-2
CDR3 protein: CASSYSPGRGNYGYTF

clone size: few
V gene: TRBV7-8
J gene: TRBJ2-5
CDR3 protein: CASSLEPKYQETQYF

clone size: few
V gene: TRBV7-3
J gene: TRBJ2-1
CDR3 protein: CASSFLGAGGGNEQFF

clone size: -
V gene: TRBV6-2/TRBV6-3
J gene: TRBJ2-3
CDR3 protein: CASSYPPTDTQYF

clone size: -
V gene: TRBV12-3/TRBV12-4
J gene: TRBJ2-1
CDR3 protein: CASSQGPRGNEQFF

clone size: -
V gene: TRBV7-3
J gene: TRBJ2-1
CDR3 protein: CASSSLAGPYNEQFF

clone size: few
V gene: TRBV6-2/TRBV6-3
J gene: TRBJ2-2
CDR3 protein: CASTYVGSVGGELFF